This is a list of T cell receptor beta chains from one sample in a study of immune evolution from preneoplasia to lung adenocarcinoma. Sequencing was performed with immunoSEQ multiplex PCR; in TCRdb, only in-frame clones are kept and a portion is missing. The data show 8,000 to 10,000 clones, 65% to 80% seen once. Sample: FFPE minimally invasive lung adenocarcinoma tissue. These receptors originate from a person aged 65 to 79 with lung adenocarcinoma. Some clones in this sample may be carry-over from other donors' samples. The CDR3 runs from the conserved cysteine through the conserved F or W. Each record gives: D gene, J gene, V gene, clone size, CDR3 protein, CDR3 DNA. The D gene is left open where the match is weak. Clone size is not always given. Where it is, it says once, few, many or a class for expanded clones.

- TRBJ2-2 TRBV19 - CASSIAAIGELFF TGTGCCAGTAGTATAGCAGCGATCGGGGAGCTGTTTTTT
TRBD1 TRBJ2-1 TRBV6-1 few CASSETIPRQGQFF TGTGCCAGCAGTGAAACTATCCCCCGACAGGGGCAGTTCTTC
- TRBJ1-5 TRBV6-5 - CASSLRWAVDQPQHF TGTGCCAGCAGCCTACGATGGGCAGTAGATCAGCCCCAGCATTTT
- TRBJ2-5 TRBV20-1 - CSASGETQYF TGCAGTGCTAGCGGGGAGACCCAGTACTTC
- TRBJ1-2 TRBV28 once CASQHGLSLGYGYTF TGTGCCAGCCAGCACGGGTTGTCCCTGGGGTATGGCTACACCTTC
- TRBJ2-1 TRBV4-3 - CASSQGTNEQFF TGCGCCAGCAGCCAAGGGACCAATGAGCAGTTCTTC
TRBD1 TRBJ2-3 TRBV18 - CASSRITGTDTDTQYF TGTGCCAGCTCACGTATCACCGGGACAGACACAGATACGCAGTATTTT
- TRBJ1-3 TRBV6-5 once CASSSRHSSGNTIYF TGTGCCAGCAGTTCCCGGCACAGTTCTGGAAACACCATATATTTT
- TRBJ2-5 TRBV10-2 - CASTAIADGGGETQYF TGCGCCAGCACTGCGATTGCGGATGGTGGTGGGGAGACCCAGTACTTC
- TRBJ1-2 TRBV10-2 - CASSVGDYGYTF TGCGCCAGCAGTGTAGGTGATTATGGCTACACCTTC
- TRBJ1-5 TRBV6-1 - CASSDQDLLNQPQHF TGTGCCAGCAGTGATCAGGACTTATTAAATCAGCCCCAGCATTTT
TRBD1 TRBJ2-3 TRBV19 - CASSKDRLGTDTQYF TGTGCCAGTAGTAAGGACAGGCTGGGCACAGATACGCAGTATTTT
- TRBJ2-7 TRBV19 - CASSKGASDLYEQYF TGTGCCAGTAGTAAGGGGGCTAGCGACCTCTACGAGCAGTACTTC
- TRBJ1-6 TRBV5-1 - CASSKDDSERSPLHF TGCGCCAGCAGCAAGGACGATAGTGAACGTTCACCCCTCCACTTT
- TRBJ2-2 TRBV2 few CASSTGIGELFF TGTGCCAGCAGTACAGGGATCGGGGAGCTGTTTTTT
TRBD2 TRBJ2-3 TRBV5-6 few CASSSGLAGALDTQYF TGTGCCAGCAGCTCGGGACTAGCGGGGGCGTTAGATACGCAGTATTTT
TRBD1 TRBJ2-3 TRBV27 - CASTQGATQYF TGTGCCAGCACCCAGGGGGCTACGCAGTATTTT
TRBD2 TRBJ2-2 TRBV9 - CASSVSGGANTGELFF TGTGCCAGCAGCGTTAGCGGGGGAGCGAACACCGGGGAGCTGTTTTTT
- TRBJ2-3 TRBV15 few CATSRDLAADTQYF TGTGCCACCAGCAGAGATTTGGCCGCAGATACGCAGTATTTT
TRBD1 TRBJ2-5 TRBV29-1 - CSVTGGETQYF TGCAGCGTGACAGGGGGGGAGACCCAGTACTTC
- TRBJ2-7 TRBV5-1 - CASSLIGSEYEQYF TGCGCCAGCAGCTTGATCGGGTCGGAGTACGAGCAGTACTTC
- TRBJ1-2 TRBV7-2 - CASSFADFYYGYTF TGTGCCAGCAGCTTTGCAGACTTCTATTATGGCTACACCTTC
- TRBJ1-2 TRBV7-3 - CASSLGAGGYTF TGTGCCAGCAGCTTGGGCGCGGGAGGCTACACCTTC
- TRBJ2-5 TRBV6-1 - CASSEETQYF TGTGCCAGCAGTGAAGAGACCCAGTACTTC
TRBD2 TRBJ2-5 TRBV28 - CASSLSGGVKETQYF TGTGCCAGCAGTTTGAGCGGGGGGGTGAAAGAGACCCAGTACTTC
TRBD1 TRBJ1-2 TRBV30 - CAWSRDRADYGYTF TGTGCCTGGAGTAGGGACAGGGCGGACTATGGCTACACCTTC
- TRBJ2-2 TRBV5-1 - CASSLGSFTGELFF TGCGCCAGCAGCTTGGGATCGTTCACCGGGGAGCTGTTTTTT
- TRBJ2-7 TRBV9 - CASSVGASEQYF TGTGCCAGCAGCGTAGGGGCGTCCGAGCAGTACTTC
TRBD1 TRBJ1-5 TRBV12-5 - CASGRGQGNQPQHF TGTGCTAGTGGACGGGGACAGGGTAATCAGCCCCAGCATTTT
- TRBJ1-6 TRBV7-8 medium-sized CASSLAGGYNSPLHF TGTGCCAGCAGCTTAGCGGGGGGGTACAATTCACCCCTCCACTTT
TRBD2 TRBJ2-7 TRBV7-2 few CASSPGSGGASDEQYF TGTGCCAGCAGCCCTGGGTCGGGGGGGGCTTCGGACGAGCAGTACTTC
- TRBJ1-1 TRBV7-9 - CASSLAGVNTEAFF TGTGCCAGCAGCTTAGCTGGAGTGAACACTGAAGCTTTCTTT
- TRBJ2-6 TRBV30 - CAWSVTGANVLTF TGTGCCTGGAGTGTCACCGGGGCCAACGTCCTGACTTTC
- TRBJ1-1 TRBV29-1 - CSVPNMGRPNTDAFF TGCAGCGTTCCAAATATGGGCCGGCCGAACACTGACGCTTTCTTT
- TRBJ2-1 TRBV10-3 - CAISESGLNEQFF TGTGCCATCAGTGAGTCCGGACTAAATGAGCAGTTCTTC
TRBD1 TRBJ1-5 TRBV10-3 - CAISSTGEEQPQHF TGTGCCATCAGTTCGACAGGGGAGGAGCAGCCCCAGCATTTT
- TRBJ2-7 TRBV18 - CASSPVGRASEQYF TGTGCCAGCTCACCAGTCGGCAGGGCAAGCGAGCAGTACTTC
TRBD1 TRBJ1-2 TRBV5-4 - CASSSQGGEGYTF TGTGCCAGCAGCTCCCAGGGGGGGGAGGGCTACACCTTC
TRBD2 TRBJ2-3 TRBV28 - CAGASGGSDTQYF TGTGCCGGAGCTAGCGGGGGTTCAGATACGCAGTATTTT
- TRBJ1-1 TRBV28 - CASSFAIPPEAFF TGTGCCAGCAGTTTCGCCATCCCCCCTGAAGCTTTCTTT
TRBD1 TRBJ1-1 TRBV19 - CASTPGQGFLGTEAFF TGTGCCAGTACACCGGGACAGGGATTTCTTGGCACTGAAGCTTTCTTT
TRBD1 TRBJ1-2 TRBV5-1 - CASSRGQGERGYTF TGCGCCAGCAGCCGCGGACAGGGTGAGAGGGGCTACACCTTC
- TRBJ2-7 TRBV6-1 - CASGRGDEQYF TGTGCCAGCGGGCGGGGCGACGAGCAGTACTTC
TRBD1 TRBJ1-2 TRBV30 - CAWSAGTGGDYGYTF TGTGCCTGGTCTGCCGGGACAGGGGGCGACTATGGCTACACCTTC
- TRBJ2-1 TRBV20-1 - CSARISEGWFF TGCAGTGCTAGAATTTCAGAGGGGTGGTTCTTC
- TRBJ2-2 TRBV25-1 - CASSLGGYTGELFF TGTGCCAGCAGTCTAGGGGGGTACACCGGGGAGCTGTTTTTT
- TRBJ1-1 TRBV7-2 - CASSLWVGPNTEAFF TGTGCCAGCAGCTTATGGGTAGGGCCGAACACTGAAGCTTTCTTT
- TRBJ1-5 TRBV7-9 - CASSLGAGGNQPQHF TGTGCCAGCAGCTTAGGGGCAGGGGGCAATCAGCCCCAGCATTTT
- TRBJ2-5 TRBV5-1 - CASSLGRIQETQYF TGCGCCAGCAGCTTGGGACGGATCCAAGAGACCCAGTACTTC
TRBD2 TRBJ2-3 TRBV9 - CASSTGLAYGTDTQYF TGTGCCAGCAGCACGGGACTAGCGTATGGGACAGATACGCAGTATTTT
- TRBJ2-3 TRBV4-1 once CASSQGQPITDTQYF TGCGCCAGCAGCCAAGGACAGCCGATCACAGATACGCAGTATTTT
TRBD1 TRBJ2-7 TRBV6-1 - CASSEGIGQGHNEQYF TGTGCCAGCAGTGAAGGGATTGGACAGGGTCATAACGAGCAGTACTTC
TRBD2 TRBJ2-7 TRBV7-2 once CASSLQAGANEQYF TGTGCCAGCAGCTTACAAGCGGGAGCCAACGAGCAGTACTTC
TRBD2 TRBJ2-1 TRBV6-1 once CASSEILAGHNEQFF TGTGCCAGCAGTGAAATACTAGCGGGTCACAATGAGCAGTTCTTC
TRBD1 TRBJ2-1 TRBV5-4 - CASSLPGQVYNEQFF TGTGCCAGCAGCTTGCCGGGACAGGTCTACAATGAGCAGTTCTTC
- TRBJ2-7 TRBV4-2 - CASSQVAGTHSSYEQYF TGTGCCAGCAGCCAAGTAGCCGGGACCCATAGCTCCTACGAGCAGTACTTC
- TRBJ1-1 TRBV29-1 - CSGDGLNTEAFF TGCAGCGGAGACGGACTGAACACTGAAGCTTTCTTT
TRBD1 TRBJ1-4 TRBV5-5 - CASSLGPGQGEKLFF TGTGCCAGCAGCTTGGGCCCGGGACAGGGGGAGAAACTGTTTTTT
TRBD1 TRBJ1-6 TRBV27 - CASSRTGTGISPLHF TGTGCCAGCAGCCGAACCGGGACAGGGATATCACCCCTCCACTTT